The 14 T cell receptor beta chains below come from one sample, sequenced in a study of T cells in Graves' hyperthyroidism and ophthalmopathy. From RNA transcripts, TCR beta CDR3 regions were amplified. The HTBI primer set was used in a first-round RT-PCR of the TCR CDR3. Each CDR3 protein is one row after TCRdb ran MiXCR on the multiplex PCR reads. Among fewer than 450,000 distinct CDR3 sequences listed, 13% to 15% were seen once. Input material: blood. The receptors stem from a woman aged 55-75 years with Graves' ophthalmopathy.

As for this clonotype: With a much larger clone just one base away, this may be a read error. This chain connects TRBV9 to TRBJ2-1; TRBD2 aligns across 9 bases. In germline, CDR1 is SGDLS, CDR2 YYNGEE. The CDR3 runs to 18 residues. This CDR3 is CASGVGLAGGPFGNEQFF. DNA for the CDR3: TGTGCCAGCGGCGTAGGCCTGGCGGGAGGGCCTTTTGGGAATGAGCAGTTCTTC. Full variable domain (rest looked up from reference TRBV9 and TRBJ2-1): DSGVTQTPKHLITATGQRVTLRCSPRSGDLSVYWYQQSLDQGLQFLIQYYNGEERAKGNILERFSAQQFPDLHSELNLSSLELGDSALYFCASGVGLAGGPFGNEQFFGPGTRLTVL.

In its sample, this clonotype was seen many times. This chain connects TRBV12-3 or TRBV12-4 to TRBJ2-1, with 7 nucleotides matching TRBD1. With 0 bases clipped from V and 3 bases from J, the junction kept 8 bases outside the gene matches. This CDR3 contains 17 residues. This CDR3 is CASSLAFAGTDYNEQFF. The CDR3 DNA reads as TGTGCCAGCAGTTTAGCCTTCGCTGGGACAGACTACAATGAGCAGTTCTTC.

This clonotype appeared many times. The chain joins TRBV27 to TRBJ2-3; possibly TRBD2 for D (6 bases). The germline V gene has CDR1 MNHEY and CDR2 SMNVEV (reference sequence). V lost 0 bases and J lost 1, with 8 bases in between. The CDR3 has 15 residues. The CDR3 region is CASSLSGTGTDTQYF. As DNA, the CDR3 is TGTGCCAGCAGTTTATCAGGGACTGGCACAGATACGCAGTATTTT.

This clonotype was found many times. V gene TRBV2 combines with J gene TRBJ1-5; D may be TRBD1 (6 bases). The CDR3 is 15 residues long. Germline V gives CDR1 SNHLY, CDR2 FYNNEI. Trimming stripped 10 bases from V and 2 bases from J, with 18 bases between. DNA for the CDR3: TGTGCCACCGCCAAAGGAGGGGGTGGCAATCAGCCCCAGCATTTT. This sequence encodes CATAKGGGGNQPQHF.

This sequence joins TRBV20-1 and TRBJ1-6; D not resolved. From germline, CDR1 is DFQATT and CDR2 SNEGSKA (reference sequence). V was pared by 3 bases and J by 0 bases, with 12 bases between. The CDR3 has 16 residues. The CDR3 DNA follows: TGCAGTGCTAGCCTAGCGGGGAGCTCCTATAATTCACCCCTCCACTTT. This codes for CSASLAGSSYNSPLHF.

V usage is TRBV24-1 and J usage is TRBJ2-1; TRBD1 might be the D (5 bases). The CDR3 extends over 19 amino acids. The V gene lost 1 base and the J gene lost 4 bases, with 22 bases spanning the gap. Per germline, CDR1 KGHDR and CDR2 SFDVKD. CDR3 region: CATSDLGQGRRLSYNEQFF. In DNA, the CDR3 is TGTGCCACCAGTGATTTAGGGCAGGGCCGGCGATTGTCATACAATGAGCAGTTCTTC.

V gene TRBV7-8 combines with J gene TRBJ2-3; 8 nucleotides agree with TRBD2. The V gene's germline CDR1 is SGHVS and CDR2 FQNEAQ. The CDR3 loop spans 15 amino acids. V lost 1 base to trimming and J lost 5 bases; unmatched junction nucleotides: 5. The CDR3 spells CASSLVGGGQDTQYF. As DNA, the CDR3 is TGTGCCAGCAGCTTAGTAGGCGGGGGGCAAGATACGCAGTATTTT.

Many counts were recorded for this clonotype. The chain couples TRBV2 to TRBJ2-2; the D is unclear. V shed 9 bases and J shed 2 bases, with 4 bases lying between them. Per the germline V gene, CDR1 is SNHLY and CDR2 is FYNNEI. CDR3 size: 11 residues. DNA for the CDR3: TGTGCCAGATCAAACACCGGGGAGCTGTTTTTT. Its protein product is CARSNTGELFF.

This clonotype turned up a few times. This rearrangement joins TRBV10-3 to TRBJ2-2; 11 nucleotides agree with TRBD1. From germline, CDR1 is ENHRY and CDR2 SYGVKD. The CDR3 totals 17 residues. Trimming removed 4 bases from V and 1 base from J; junction bases left unmatched: 5. The CDR3 sequence is CAISVGQGAMNTGELFF. CDR3 nucleotide sequence: TGTGCCATCAGTGTCGGACAGGGGGCGATGAACACCGGGGAGCTGTTTTTT.

This clonotype was seen repeatedly, ten times or more. The chain is built from TRBV2 and TRBJ2-7; TRBD2 agrees at 10 bases. The CDR3 extends over 14 amino acids. Trimming took 6 bases from V and 5 from J; bases not matched to a gene: 7. In germline, CDR1 is SNHLY, CDR2 FYNNEI. The CDR3 coding sequence is TGTGCCAGCAGCCGACAGCGGGAGGGCCACGAGCAGTACTTC. Its translation: CASSRQREGHEQYF.

This clonotype was observed at least ten times. The chain has TRBV27 and TRBJ2-2, with 9 bases fitting TRBD1. There are 16 residues in the CDR3. Germline V lookup: CDR1 MNHEY, CDR2 SMNVEV (reference sequence). The J segment lost 1 base and the V segment lost 5 bases, leaving 5 bases of the junction unmatched. In DNA, the CDR3 is TGTGCCAGCAGTCTCCCGGGACAGGGGAACACCGGGGAGCTGTTTTTT. This translates into CASSLPGQGNTGELFF.

This clonotype came up many times. The gene calls are TRBV20-1 and TRBJ1-1; D possibly corresponds to TRBD1 (5 bases). In germline, CDR1 is DFQATT, CDR2 SNEGSKA (reference sequence). The CDR3 spans 16 residues. The ends were cut back, 6 bases at V and 0 bases at J, with 20 bases in the middle. The CDR3 sequence: CSARWDGGGMNTEAFF. The CDR3 DNA follows: TGCAGTGCAAGGTGGGACGGTGGAGGAATGAACACTGAAGCTTTCTTT.

CDR3 loop: CASSYGQGFRYTEAFF. CDR3 bases: TGTGCCAGCAGCTACGGACAGGGGTTTCGGTACACTGAAGCTTTCTTT. The J gene is TRBJ1-1, the V gene TRBV7-8; 9 nucleotides match TRBD1. CDR1 and CDR2 from the germline V gene are SGHVS and FQNEAQ. The CDR3 extends over 16 amino acids. After removal of 4 bases from V and 3 bases from J, the junction contained 9 bases not matched to a gene. The whole variable domain, remainder taken from reference TRBV7-8 and TRBJ1-1, is GAGVSQSPRYKVAKRGQDVALRCDPISGHVSLFWYQQALGQGPEFLTYFQNEAQLDKSGLPSDRFFAERPEGSVSTLKIQRTQQEDSAVYLCASSYGQGFRYTEAFFGQGTRLTVV.

The rearrangement links TRBV6-1 to TRBJ2-5; TRBD1 might be the D (6 bases). Germline V CDR1 and CDR2: MNHNS, SASEGT. V lost 8 bases and J lost 12, with 22 bases in between. The length of the CDR3 is 13 residues. In DNA, the CDR3 is TGTGCCAGCGATACTGGATCGGGGCCAGGGGAGTACTTC. It translates to CASDTGSGPGEYF.